Presented here are 25 T cell receptor beta chains from one specimen sequenced in a study of blood T cell repertoires in COVID-19 (dated by TCRdb to 2019 to 2021). Preparation of the library involved the immunoSEQ multiplex PCR assay. What TCRdb holds here is the immuneACCESS table cut down to in-frame rearrangements. Part of the clones is not present; checked against another copy, under half of the missing clones reflect an unresolved V gene, and the others are unexplained. In this sample the table shows 150,000 to 200,000 clones, around 84% of which occur a single time. Of the sample, approximately 15% is held by the ten largest clones. Sequenced input: peripheral blood. The receptor source for this set is a woman in her 70s with COVID-19, enrolled during active disease.

The CDR3 DNA sequence: TGCGCCAGCAGCTTGGTGCCCCCAGCGCAACAAGCTTTCTTT. As protein: CASSLVPPAQQAFF. V and J are TRBV5-1 and TRBJ1-1; unclear D gene. V was shortened by 0 bases and J by 9 bases, with 15 bases between the two germline ends. This CDR3 has 14 residues. The germline CDR1 and CDR2 sequences are SGHRS and YFSETQ. Drawing the rest from reference TRBV5-1 and TRBJ1-1, the complete variable domain is KAGVTQTPRYLIKTRGQQVTLSCSPISGHRSVSWYQQTPGQGLQFLFEYFSETQRNKGNFPGRFSGRQFSNSRSEMNVSTLELGDSALYLCASSLVPPAQQAFFGQGTRLTVV.

The chain has TRBV5-8 and TRBJ1-3, with 9 bases identical to TRBD1. The length of the CDR3 is 17 residues. Germline V gene data show CDR1 as SGHTS and CDR2 as YDEGEE. V lost 0 bases to trimming and J lost 0 bases; unmatched junction nucleotides: 4. The CDR3 reads CASSLGTGAPSGNTIYF. Here the CDR3 DNA reads TGTGCCAGCAGCTTGGGGACAGGGGCCCCCTCTGGAAACACCATATATTTT.

The V and J genes are TRBV6-5 and TRBJ2-2; 7 bases agree with TRBD1. V dropped 6 bases and J dropped 2; count of bases not matched to a gene: 6. In germline, CDR1 is MNHEY, CDR2 SVGAGI. The CDR3 consists of 15 residues. Here the CDR3 DNA reads TGTGCCAGCAGCGACCAGGGGGTAAACACCGGGGAGCTGTTTTTT. This translates into CASSDQGVNTGELFF.

This clone was counted a single time. J is TRBJ1-1 and V is TRBV21-1; the listed D gene, TRBD1, was not tested against the DNA. TRBV21-1 is designated a pseudogene. The CDR3 is made up of 16 amino acids. The CDR3 nucleotides are TGTGCCAGCAGCAAAGCCCAGGGACAGGGAGACACTGAAGCTTTCTTT. Its protein is CASSKAQGQGDTEAFF.

The V call is TRBV4-2, the J call TRBJ2-1, with 9 bases lining up with TRBD2. The germline CDR1 and CDR2 sequences are LGHNA and YNFKEQ. Trimming removed 0 bases from V and 3 bases from J; junction bases left unmatched: 6. The CDR3 length is 17 residues. For the CDR3, the DNA is TGTGCCAGCAGCCAAGAGGATGCGGGAGGGAACTACAATGAGCAGTTCTTC. Residues: CASSQEDAGGNYNEQFF.

This clone has just a few counts. The rearrangement uses TRBV27 and TRBJ2-6; tentative D call: TRBD2 (6 bases). Trimming removed 6 bases at V and 1 base at J, with 13 bases between. In germline, CDR1 is MNHEY, CDR2 SMNVEV (reference sequence). The length of the CDR3 is 16 residues. In DNA, the CDR3 is TGTGCCAGCAGCTTCGGGGGATTTTCTGGGGCCAACGTCCTGACTTTC. This sequence encodes CASSFGGFSGANVLTF. Full variable domain (outside the CDR3, taken from reference TRBV27 and TRBJ2-6): EAQVTQNPRYLITVTGKKLTVTCSQNMNHEYMSWYRQDPGLGLRQIYYSMNVEVTDKGDVPEGYKVSRKEKRNFPLILESPSPNQTSLYFCASSFGGFSGANVLTFGAGSRLTVL.

With respect to this clone: The sample carries other DNA sequences with the same CDR3. The chain carries TRBV7-9 and TRBJ1-5; D is ambiguous. The germline gives CDR1 SEHNR, CDR2 FQNEAQ (reference sequence). The CDR3 has 14 amino acids. The germline V and J ends were trimmed by 6 bases and 0 bases, with 9 bases remaining between them. The CDR3 is CASSSTGSNQPQHF. CDR3 bases: TGTGCCAGCAGTTCTACGGGTAGCAATCAGCCCCAGCATTTT.

The V and J genes are TRBV5-8 and TRBJ1-5; 12 nucleotides match TRBD1. Germline V gene sequence: CDR1 SGHTS, CDR2 YDEGEE. Losses at the gene ends were 4 bases for V and 2 bases for J; bases not matched to a gene: 10. The CDR3 is 18 amino acids. CDR3 DNA: TGTGCCAGCAGCCGAGGGACAGGGGGCGGTTTCGGCAATCAGCCCCAGCATTTT. This sequence encodes CASSRGTGGGFGNQPQHF.

Only a few counts were recorded for this clone. This sequence joins TRBV11-2 and TRBJ2-2; D not resolved. The CDR3 runs to 14 residues. Germline CDR1 and CDR2: SGHAT and FQNNGV. The V gene lost 1 base and the J gene lost 6 bases, with 9 bases spanning the gap. The CDR3 reads CASSLGLSSGELFF. CDR3 DNA: TGTGCCAGCAGCTTAGGTCTGTCTTCCGGGGAGCTGTTTTTT.

The sample holds one count of this clone. The chain uses TRBV2 and TRBJ2-7; perhaps TRBD1 as D (5 bases). Trimming shortened V by 4 bases and J by 0 bases, and 10 bases separated the two germline ends. This CDR3 is built from 14 residues. Germline assignment: CDR1 SNHLY and CDR2 FYNNEI. The chain's CDR3 is CASSGGQGSYEQYF. CDR3 sequence (DNA): TGTGCCAGCAGTGGAGGACAAGGCTCCTACGAGCAGTACTTC. Complete variable domain (other parts from reference TRBV2 and TRBJ2-7): EPEVTQTPSHQVTQMGQEVILRCVPISNHLYFYWYRQILGQKVEFLVSFYNNEISEKSEIFDDQFSVERPDGSNFTLKIRSTKLEDSAMYFCASSGGQGSYEQYFGPGTRLTVT.

This chain links TRBV30 with TRBJ1-5; tentative D call: TRBD1 (6 bases). CDR1 GTSNPN and CDR2 SVGIG come from the germline V gene (reference sequence). The CDR3 consists of 13 residues. With 3 bases removed from V and 6 bases from J, the gap between germline ends came to 12 bases. CDR3: CAWSEQGGQPQHF. In DNA, the CDR3 is TGTGCCTGGAGCGAACAGGGCGGTCAGCCCCAGCATTTT.

This clone was picked up a small number of times. The rearrangement uses TRBV5-1 and TRBJ2-7; a possible D gene is TRBD2 (5 bases). Germline V gene data show CDR1 as SGHRS and CDR2 as YFSETQ. The CDR3 totals 16 residues. V gave up 4 bases and J gave up 1 base, with 18 bases separating them. CDR3 sequence: CASSPEGLSASYEQYF. The CDR3 DNA is TGCGCCAGCAGCCCAGAGGGTCTTTCAGCATCCTACGAGCAGTACTTC.

J is TRBJ2-5 and V is TRBV15; 9 bases align to TRBD2. CDR3 length: 16 residues. Germline assignment: CDR1 LNHNV and CDR2 YYDKDF (reference sequence). V gave up 0 bases and J gave up 1 base; unmatched junction bases: 3. CDR3 nucleotides: TGTGCCACCAGCAGAGAGGAACTAGCGGGCCAAGAGACCCAGTACTTC. It is translated as CATSREELAGQETQYF.

J is TRBJ1-1 and V is TRBV6-4, with 12 bases matching TRBD1. The CDR3 length is 13 residues. J gave up 11 bases and V 6 bases, and 7 bases lay outside the gene matches. From germline, CDR1 is MRHNA and CDR2 SNTAGT. Written as DNA, the CDR3 is TGTGCCAGCAGACGAGGGACAGGGGGCGAGGCTTTCTTT. Translating it yields CASRRGTGGEAFF.

This chain connects TRBV2 to TRBJ2-1; 12 positions match TRBD2. The CDR3 is 14 residues long. CDR1 and CDR2 from the germline V gene are SNHLY and FYNNEI. V was clipped by 6 bases and J by 5 bases; unmatched bases: 2. This CDR3 is CASSRLAGDNEQFF. The CDR3 DNA follows: TGTGCCAGCAGCAGACTAGCGGGGGACAATGAGCAGTTCTTC.

This chain connects TRBV30 to TRBJ1-4, with 8 nucleotides matching TRBD1. Trimming at V came to 5 bases and at J to 8 bases, leaving 10 bases not matched to a gene. The CDR3 covers 14 residues. Per germline, CDR1 GTSNPN and CDR2 SVGIG (reference sequence). The CDR3 DNA reads TGTGCCTGGGGCAATCAGGACAGGGTAGAAAAACTGTTTTTT. Its protein is CAWGNQDRVEKLFF.

The chain couples TRBV5-4 to TRBJ2-2; 10 bases are shared with TRBD2. This CDR3 has 17 amino acids. The ends lost 1 base at V and 3 bases at J; junction bases unmatched: 6. Germline assignment: CDR1 SGHNT and CDR2 YYREEE (reference sequence). Here the CDR3 reads CASSLSGTSVDTGELFF. The CDR3 DNA reads as TGTGCCAGCAGCTTGAGTGGGACTAGCGTCGACACCGGGGAGCTGTTTTTT.

This rearrangement joins TRBV3-1 (or the pseudogene TRBV3-2) to TRBJ2-3, with 9 bases that match TRBD2. The CDR3 contains 17 residues. Germline-derived CDR1 and CDR2 are LGHDT and YNNKEL (reference sequence). Trimming removed 0 bases from V and 3 bases from J; junction bases left unmatched: 7. The CDR3 loop is CASSQDFRTSGTDTQYF. CDR3 bases: TGTGCCAGCAGCCAAGATTTCCGCACTAGCGGGACAGATACGCAGTATTTT.

The rearrangement joins TRBV11-2 to TRBJ2-5; a weak D match, TRBD2 (5 bases). Germline assignment: CDR1 SGHAT and CDR2 FQNNGV. The CDR3 is 14 amino acids. V shed 3 bases and J shed 5 bases, with 13 bases lying between them. CDR3 nucleotide sequence: TGTGCCAGCAGCTTCTTGAGAGGGTGGGAGACCCAGTACTTC. This gives the protein CASSFLRGWETQYF.

V usage is TRBV18 and J usage is TRBJ2-2; D not certain. The CDR3 is made up of 14 amino acids. Trimming shortened V by 6 bases and J by 1 base, and 9 bases separated the two germline ends. The germline CDR1 and CDR2 sequences are KGHSH and LQKENI. The CDR3 protein is CASSPLRNTGELFF. In nucleotides, the CDR3 is TGTGCCAGCTCTCCCCTGAGGAACACCGGGGAGCTGTTTTTT.

V usage is TRBV14 and J usage is TRBJ1-2; D unclear. The germline gives CDR1 SGHDN, CDR2 FVKESK. V was trimmed by 5 bases and J by 3 bases, leaving 19 bases between them. This CDR3 has 16 residues. The CDR3 DNA sequence: TGTGCCAGCAGCTACGACAACAGCGGGTGGGACTATGGCTACACCTTC. Translation: CASSYDNSGWDYGYTF.

The chain recombines TRBV19 with TRBJ2-7; no firm D call. The CDR3 length is 14 residues. The germline gives CDR1 LNHDA, CDR2 SQIVND (reference sequence). The V end was cut by 3 bases, the J end by 0 bases, with 9 bases between. CDR3: CASSIVANSYEQYF. The CDR3 DNA reads as TGTGCCAGTAGTATTGTTGCTAACTCCTACGAGCAGTACTTC.

The rearrangement joins TRBV4-1 to TRBJ2-7; 13 bases match TRBD2. Germline CDR1 reads MGHRA; CDR2 reads YSYEKL. V lost 0 bases and J lost 9; bases outside the gene matches: 11. This CDR3 is built from 17 residues. The CDR3 sequence is CASSQELAGLAGIVQYF. In nucleotides, the CDR3 is TGCGCCAGCAGCCAAGAGTTGGCGGGACTAGCGGGAATAGTGCAGTACTTC.

The chain combines TRBV7-8 with TRBJ1-4; possible D gene TRBD1, 5 bases. The V gene's germline CDR1 is SGHVS and CDR2 FQNEAQ. The V end was cut by 2 bases, the J end by 6 bases, with 16 bases between. The CDR3 spans 16 residues. The CDR3 here is CASSLSWSRADEKLFF. DNA for the CDR3: TGTGCCAGCAGCTTAAGTTGGTCCAGGGCCGATGAAAAACTGTTTTTT.

This clone occurred once. The rearrangement joins TRBV5-8 to TRBJ2-1, with 10 bases that match TRBD1. With V trimmed by 3 bases and J by 5 bases, 5 bases remained unmatched. CDR1 is SGHTS and CDR2 is YDEGEE in the germline V gene. The CDR3 is 15 residues long. The CDR3, as DNA: TGTGCCAGCAGCTCTGGACAGGGGGTCGACAATGAGCAGTTCTTC. Translating it yields CASSSGQGVDNEQFF. The whole variable domain, filled in from reference TRBV5-8 and TRBJ2-1, reads EAGVTQSPTHLIKTRGQQATLRCSPISGHTSVYWYQQALGLGLQFLLWYDEGEERNRGNFPPRFSGRQFPNYSSELNVNALELEDSALYLCASSSGQGVDNEQFFGPGTRLTVL.